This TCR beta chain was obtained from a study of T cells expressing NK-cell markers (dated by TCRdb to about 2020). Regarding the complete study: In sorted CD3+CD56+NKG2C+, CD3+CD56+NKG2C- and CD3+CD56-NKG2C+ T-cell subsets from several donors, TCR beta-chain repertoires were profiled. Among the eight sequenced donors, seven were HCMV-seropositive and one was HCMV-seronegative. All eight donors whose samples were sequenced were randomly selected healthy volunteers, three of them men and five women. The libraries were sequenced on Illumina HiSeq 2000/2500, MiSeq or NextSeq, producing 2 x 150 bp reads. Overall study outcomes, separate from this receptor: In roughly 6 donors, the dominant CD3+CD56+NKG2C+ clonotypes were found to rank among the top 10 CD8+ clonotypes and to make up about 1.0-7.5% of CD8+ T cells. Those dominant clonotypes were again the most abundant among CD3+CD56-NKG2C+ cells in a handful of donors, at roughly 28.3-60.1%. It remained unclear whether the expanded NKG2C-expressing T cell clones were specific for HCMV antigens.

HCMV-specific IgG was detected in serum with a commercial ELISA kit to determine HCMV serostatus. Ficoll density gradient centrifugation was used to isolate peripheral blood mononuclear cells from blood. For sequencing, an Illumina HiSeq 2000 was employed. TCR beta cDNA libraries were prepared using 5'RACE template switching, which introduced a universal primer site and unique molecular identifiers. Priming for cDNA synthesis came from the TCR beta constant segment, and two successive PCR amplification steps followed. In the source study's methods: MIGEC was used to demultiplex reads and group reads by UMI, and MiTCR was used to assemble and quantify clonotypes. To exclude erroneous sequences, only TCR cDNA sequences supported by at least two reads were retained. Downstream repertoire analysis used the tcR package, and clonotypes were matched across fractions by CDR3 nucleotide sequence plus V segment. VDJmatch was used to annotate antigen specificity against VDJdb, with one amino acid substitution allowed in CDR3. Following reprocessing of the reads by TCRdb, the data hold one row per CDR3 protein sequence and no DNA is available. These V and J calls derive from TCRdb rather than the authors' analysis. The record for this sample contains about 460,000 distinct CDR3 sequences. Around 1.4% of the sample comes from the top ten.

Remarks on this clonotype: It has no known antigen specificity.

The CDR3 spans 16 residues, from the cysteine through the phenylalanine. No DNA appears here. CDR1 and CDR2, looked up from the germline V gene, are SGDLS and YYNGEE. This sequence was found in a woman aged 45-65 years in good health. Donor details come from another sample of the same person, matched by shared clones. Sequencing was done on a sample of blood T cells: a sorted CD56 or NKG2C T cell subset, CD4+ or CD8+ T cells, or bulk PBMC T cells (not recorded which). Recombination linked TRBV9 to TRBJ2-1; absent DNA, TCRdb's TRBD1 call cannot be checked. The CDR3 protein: CASSVRTGGGYNEQFF.